Listed below are T cell receptor beta chains from one sample, sequenced in a study of metastatic and nonmetastatic thyroid tumors. TCRdb redid the clone calls on the PCR reads using MiXCR. The repertoire holds thousands of clones, 25% to 30% seen once, with about 17% in the top ten. What was sequenced was adjacent normal tissue. The receptors come from a female donor with papillary thyroid cancer or a benign thyroid nodule (not recorded which). Some clones in this sample may be carry-over from other donors' samples. CDR3s include the opening cysteine and the closing phenylalanine or tryptophan.

CDR3aa: CASSYSRRDRGVQFF
j_gene: TRBJ2-1
v_gene: TRBV12-3/TRBV12-4

CDR3aa: CASSLAGGVSYNEQFF
j_gene: TRBJ2-1
v_gene: TRBV7-2

CDR3aa: CASRDRGLQETQYF
j_gene: TRBJ2-5
v_gene: TRBV6-4

CDR3aa: CASSLGRSPHSGGELFF
j_gene: TRBJ2-2
v_gene: TRBV5-6

CDR3aa: CASSYSPWTGGSQPQHF
j_gene: TRBJ1-5
v_gene: TRBV6-2/TRBV6-3

CDR3aa: CASSGEGILDEQFF
j_gene: TRBJ2-1
v_gene: TRBV19

CDR3aa: CASSLEGWANEQFF
j_gene: TRBJ2-1
v_gene: TRBV5-1

CDR3aa: CSARRLAGAETQYF
j_gene: TRBJ2-5
v_gene: TRBV20-1

CDR3aa: CASSTDGLRAGELFF
j_gene: TRBJ2-2
v_gene: TRBV7-2

CDR3aa: CASSLYTGAEAFF
j_gene: TRBJ1-1
v_gene: TRBV28

CDR3aa: CSASIPEIYSNQPQHF
j_gene: TRBJ1-5
v_gene: TRBV20-1

CDR3aa: CSVEDLSGRVSSNEQFF
j_gene: TRBJ2-1
v_gene: TRBV29-1

CDR3aa: CASSSSRQGRTEAFF
j_gene: TRBJ1-1
v_gene: TRBV5-4

CDR3aa: CASRRNERANYGYTF
j_gene: TRBJ1-2
v_gene: TRBV12-3/TRBV12-4

CDR3aa: CASSYGWYTDTQYF
j_gene: TRBJ2-3
v_gene: TRBV6-2/TRBV6-3

CDR3aa: CASSPRSPPYEQYF
j_gene: TRBJ2-7
v_gene: TRBV6-1

CDR3aa: CASSPGTSPDHEQFF
j_gene: TRBJ2-1
v_gene: TRBV7-8

CDR3aa: CATPGGGGTGELFF
j_gene: TRBJ2-2
v_gene: TRBV6-1

CDR3aa: CSAQGGRTSGSEDTQYF
j_gene: TRBJ2-3
v_gene: TRBV20-1

CDR3aa: CASRKGADTNTEAFF
j_gene: TRBJ1-1
v_gene: TRBV6-1

CDR3aa: CASYSQENTEAFF
j_gene: TRBJ1-1
v_gene: TRBV5-1

CDR3aa: CAWKSKSPLHF
j_gene: TRBJ1-6
v_gene: TRBV30

CDR3aa: CASSPNRNTEAFF
j_gene: TRBJ1-1
v_gene: TRBV18

CDR3aa: CASSKGTYTNTEAFF
j_gene: TRBJ1-1
v_gene: TRBV6-1

CDR3aa: CASSGRWGVSDQPQHF
j_gene: TRBJ1-5
v_gene: TRBV2

CDR3aa: CASSLDRVANTEAFF
j_gene: TRBJ1-1
v_gene: TRBV7-8

CDR3aa: CAISYSAEGTYGQYF
j_gene: TRBJ2-7
v_gene: TRBV10-3

CDR3aa: CASSLEPDSKTEAFF
j_gene: TRBJ1-1
v_gene: TRBV7-2

CDR3aa: CASSLGELNTGELFF
j_gene: TRBJ2-2
v_gene: TRBV13

CDR3aa: CASSVVGGSYNEQFF
j_gene: TRBJ2-1
v_gene: TRBV9

CDR3aa: CASSDREYTARNGYTF
j_gene: TRBJ1-2
v_gene: TRBV27

CDR3aa: CVSTQAVATEAFF
j_gene: TRBJ1-1
v_gene: TRBV10-3

CDR3aa: CSARDFLRIQETQYF
j_gene: TRBJ2-5
v_gene: TRBV20-1

CDR3aa: CSAKKTGRTEAFF
j_gene: TRBJ1-1
v_gene: TRBV20-1

CDR3aa: CASSLQLAGGNTDTQYF
j_gene: TRBJ2-3
v_gene: TRBV5-4

CDR3aa: CASSYGRDTDTQYF
j_gene: TRBJ2-3
v_gene: TRBV6-2/TRBV6-3

CDR3aa: CASSPGTSGRRTGELFF
j_gene: TRBJ2-2
v_gene: TRBV5-1

CDR3aa: CASSFGHRDLTGELFF
j_gene: TRBJ2-2
v_gene: TRBV5-1

CDR3aa: CASSSRREGTQYF
j_gene: TRBJ2-3
v_gene: TRBV19

CDR3aa: CASSLWFRRSHNSPLHF
j_gene: TRBJ1-6
v_gene: TRBV11-2

CDR3aa: CASSLGTGNTEAFF
j_gene: TRBJ1-1
v_gene: TRBV12-3/TRBV12-4

CDR3aa: CAWSARGLGEKLFF
j_gene: TRBJ1-4
v_gene: TRBV30

CDR3aa: CASWLSDSVGYTF
j_gene: TRBJ1-2
v_gene: TRBV27

CDR3aa: CAWSVLPGRLTGELFF
j_gene: TRBJ2-2
v_gene: TRBV30

CDR3aa: CASSLEGGYGYTF
j_gene: TRBJ1-2
v_gene: TRBV11-2

CDR3aa: CASSPGTGNFQGNQPQHF
j_gene: TRBJ1-5
v_gene: TRBV6-5

CDR3aa: CATLVGTGGRDGYTF
j_gene: TRBJ1-2
v_gene: TRBV19

CDR3aa: CASSQTLGGNQPQHF
j_gene: TRBJ1-5
v_gene: TRBV5-1

CDR3aa: CATWRPLNTGAFF
j_gene: TRBJ1-1
v_gene: TRBV24-1

CDR3aa: CASSSLTGKYGYTF
j_gene: TRBJ1-2
v_gene: TRBV6-1

CDR3aa: CASSTGQGRYGYTF
j_gene: TRBJ1-2
v_gene: TRBV7-9

CDR3aa: CASSLFIPEQYF
j_gene: TRBJ2-7
v_gene: TRBV12-3/TRBV12-4

CDR3aa: CASRETSGLDTQYF
j_gene: TRBJ2-3
v_gene: TRBV6-1

CDR3aa: CSAPDRSNQPQHF
j_gene: TRBJ1-5
v_gene: TRBV20-1

CDR3aa: CSARDFFATGELFF
j_gene: TRBJ2-2
v_gene: TRBV20-1